This TCR beta chain was sequenced in a study of blood T cell repertoires in COVID-19. For the study at large: Samples taken during acute and convalescent COVID-19 were collected in the United States, Italy and Spain. Nucleic acid was either cDNA or gDNA, and it came from T cells, B-cell-depleted T cells, or PBMCs.

Assay used: immunoSEQ multiplex PCR; TCRdb lists only in-frame clones, some missing. In the table there are roughly 88,000 clones, 72% of which are singletons. Between the trimmed V and J ends, which lost 5 bases and 0 bases, there was a span of 8 bases. The CDR3 contains 14 residues. Germline values: CDR1 SGHRS, CDR2 YFSETQ. The sequence was collected from a woman aged 55-75 years in a cohort sampled during active or convalescent COVID-19. Sequenced sample: peripheral blood. The chain combines TRBV5-1 with TRBJ2-2; the D is unclear. This CDR3 is CASRVVANTGELFF. The CDR3 DNA sequence: TGCGCCAGCAGGGTGGTAGCGAACACCGGGGAGCTGTTTTTT. Full variable domain (remainder filled in from reference TRBV5-1 and TRBJ2-2): KAGVTQTPRYLIKTRGQQVTLSCSPISGHRSVSWYQQTPGQGLQFLFEYFSETQRNKGNFPGRFSGRQFSNSRSEMNVSTLELGDSALYLCASRVVANTGELFFGEGSRLTVL.